A single T cell receptor (beta chain) is shown here with its context. The participants were between roughly 18 and 100 years old and came from roughly 25 US areas. Methods used by the authors: From reference gene primer amplification, estimates of nucleated cell counts were derived. The method was immunoSEQ multiplex PCR; TCRdb's version includes in-frame clones alone and lacks a portion of them. The V and J calls and the clone size are those of that table, but D and trimming were determined from the DNA. Here the sample spans roughly 200,000 clones, roughly 89% being singletons. The data were taken from a study of blood T cell repertoires in COVID-19. Study summary: T cells, B-cell-depleted T cells, or PBMCs supplied cDNA or gDNA.

V trimming: 5 bases; J trimming: 4 bases; junction bases outside the gene matches: 8. The CDR3 sequence is 14 residues long. Germline assignment: CDR1 SGHTS and CDR2 YDEGEE. Input material: PBMCs or T cells enriched from blood (not recorded which). The clonotype comes from a woman in her thirties with acute COVID-19. This chain connects TRBV5-8 to TRBJ1-2, with 7 bases lining up with TRBD1. The CDR3 loop is CASRRRQGFYGYTF. DNA for the CDR3: TGTGCCAGCAGGCGACGACAGGGCTTCTATGGCTACACCTTC.